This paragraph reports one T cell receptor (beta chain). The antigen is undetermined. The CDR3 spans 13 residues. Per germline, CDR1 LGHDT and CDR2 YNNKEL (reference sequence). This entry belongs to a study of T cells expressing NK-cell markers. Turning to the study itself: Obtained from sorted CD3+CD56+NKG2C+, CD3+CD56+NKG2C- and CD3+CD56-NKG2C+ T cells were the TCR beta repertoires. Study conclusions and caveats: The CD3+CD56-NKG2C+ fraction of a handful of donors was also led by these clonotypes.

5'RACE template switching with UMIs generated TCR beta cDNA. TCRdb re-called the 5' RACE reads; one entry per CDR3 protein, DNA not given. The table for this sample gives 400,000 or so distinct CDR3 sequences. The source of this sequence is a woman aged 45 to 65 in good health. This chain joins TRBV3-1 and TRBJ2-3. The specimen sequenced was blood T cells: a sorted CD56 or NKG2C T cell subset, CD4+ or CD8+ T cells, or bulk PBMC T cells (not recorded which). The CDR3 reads CASSQETTDTQYF.